The 22 T cell receptor beta chains below come from one sample, sequenced in a study of cytomegalovirus exposure and HLA in healthy donors. PCR amplification relied on 60 Vbeta primers (plus 13 Jbeta primers). Only in-frame clones appear in the TCRdb table, and some are missing; sequencing was by immunoSEQ multiplex PCR. The repertoire has 140,000 or so clones, roughly 80% of them found once; the top ten carry roughly 4%. Material: PBMCs. The source of these receptors is a middle-aged woman in good health and CMV-seropositive.

CDR3 sequence: CASSVSESTDTQYF. CDR3 DNA sequence: TGTGCCAGCAGTGTCTCGGAGAGCACAGATACGCAGTATTTT. The chain recombines TRBV6-1 with TRBJ2-3; D uncertain. Germline V gene lookup returns CDR1 MNHNS and CDR2 SASEGT. The CDR3 is 14 amino acids. The V end was cut by 4 bases, the J end by 0 bases, with 8 bases between.

The table lists this clone with a count of one. The chain carries TRBV5-1 and TRBJ2-5; D may be TRBD1 (6 bases). The CDR3 consists of 15 residues. The V and J ends lost 0 bases and 1 base respectively, with 10 bases between them. CDR1 SGHRS and CDR2 YFSETQ come from the germline V gene. CDR3 bases: TGCGCCAGCAGCTTGGCTGGACAGTTCCAAGAGACCCAGTACTTC. Its translation: CASSLAGQFQETQYF.

This chain uses TRBV10-3 with TRBJ2-5; TRBD1 matches at 7 bases. The J call is doubtful: the DNA matches TRBJ2-7 better. The CDR3 consists of 17 residues. Germline V gene sequence: CDR1 ENHRY, CDR2 SYGVKD. The CDR3 reads CAISESTPRDSSYEQYF. CDR3 nucleotide sequence: TGTGCCATCAGTGAGTCGACTCCTAGGGACAGCTCCTACGAGCAGTACTTC.

This chain joins TRBV4-1 and TRBJ1-5, with D maybe TRBD1 (6 bases). With 4 bases removed from V and 5 bases from J, the gap between germline ends came to 12 bases. Germline assignment: CDR1 MGHRA and CDR2 YSYEKL. This CDR3 is built from 14 residues. The CDR3, as DNA: TGCGCCAGCAGCCCAGGGGTAGGCGATCAGCCCCAGCATTTT. Translated, it gives CASSPGVGDQPQHF.

The V call is TRBV7-9, the J call TRBJ2-7; 8 bases are shared with TRBD2. Germline V lookup: CDR1 SEHNR, CDR2 FQNEAQ (reference sequence). J gave up 4 bases and V 5 bases, and 10 bases lay outside the gene matches. CDR3 length: 15 residues. The CDR3 is CASSPQSGSGYEQYF. As DNA, the CDR3 is TGTGCCAGCAGCCCCCAGAGCGGGAGTGGTTACGAGCAGTACTTC.

The gene calls are TRBV4-3 and TRBJ2-7, with no clear D. This CDR3 spans 16 amino acids. V was pared by 0 bases and J by 0 bases, with 12 bases between. Per germline, CDR1 LGHNA and CDR2 YSLEER. CDR3 coding DNA: TGCGCCAGCAGCCAAGATTTCTTCACAGCCTCCTACGAGCAGTACTTC. Its translation is CASSQDFFTASYEQYF.

The gene calls are TRBV30 and TRBJ2-5; D is perhaps TRBD1 (6 bases). The V and J ends lost 2 bases and 1 base respectively, with 14 bases between them. This CDR3 has 15 residues. Per germline, CDR1 GTSNPN and CDR2 SVGIG (reference sequence). CDR3 protein: CAWSQLGTSQETQYF. The DNA of the CDR3 is TGTGCCTGGAGTCAACTTGGGACATCCCAAGAGACCCAGTACTTC. Looking up the rest from reference TRBV30 and TRBJ2-5 gives the full variable domain: SQTIHQWPATLVQPVGSPLSLECTVEGTSNPNLYWYRQAAGRGLQLLFYSVGIGQISSEVPQNLSASRPQDRQFILSSKKLLLSDSGFYLCAWSQLGTSQETQYFGPGTRLLVL.

The gene calls are TRBV4-3 and TRBJ1-6; TRBD1 might be the D (6 bases). The germline gives CDR1 LGHNA, CDR2 YSLEER. Deletions cut 0 bases from V and 6 bases from J, with 6 bases between. The CDR3 spans 14 residues. CDR3 in amino acids: CASSQEDSNSPLHF. The CDR3, as DNA: TGCGCCAGCAGCCAAGAGGACAGTAATTCACCCCTCCACTTT.

V and J are TRBV28 and TRBJ2-7; 8 bases map to TRBD2. After removal of 7 bases from V and 3 bases from J, the junction contained 11 bases not matched to a gene. The CDR3 extends over 15 amino acids. Germline V CDR1 and CDR2: MDHEN, SYDVKM. CDR3 region: CASTLASGPNYEQYF. As DNA, the CDR3 is TGTGCCAGCACTCTCGCTAGCGGGCCTAACTACGAGCAGTACTTC.

The chain uses TRBV5-5 and TRBJ2-1, with D tentatively TRBD2 (5 bases). CDR3 length: 13 residues. Germline V gene lookup returns CDR1 SGHKS and CDR2 YYEKEE (reference sequence). The ends were cut back, 2 bases at V and 5 bases at J, with 8 bases in the middle. In DNA, the CDR3 is TGTGCCAGCAGCTTCGACGGGAACAATGAGCAGTTCTTC. This sequence encodes CASSFDGNNEQFF.

This clone was detected only a few times. V usage is TRBV15 and J usage is TRBJ2-2; D is possibly TRBD1 (6 bases). Trimming cost V 3 bases and J 3 bases, with 11 bases left between them. Germline V gives CDR1 LNHNV, CDR2 YYDKDF (reference sequence). The CDR3 runs to 15 residues. The DNA for the CDR3 is TGTGCCACCAGCAGTGGCAGGGGAGACACCGGGGAGCTGTTTTTT. Translation gives CATSSGRGDTGELFF.

The chain recombines TRBV28 with TRBJ2-1; 12 bases map to TRBD2. Trimming took 5 bases from V and 6 from J; bases not matched to a gene: 11. Germline V gives CDR1 MDHEN, CDR2 SYDVKM. The CDR3 has 17 amino acids. The CDR3 protein is CASSPTIGLAGLNEQFF. CDR3 in DNA: TGTGCCAGCAGTCCAACCATTGGACTAGCGGGGCTCAATGAGCAGTTCTTC.

The chain links TRBV7-8 to TRBJ2-7, with 7 bases that match TRBD1. CDR3 length equals 16 residues. The germline CDR1 and CDR2 sequences are SGHVS and FQNEAQ. V gave up 0 bases and J gave up 3 bases; unmatched junction bases: 8. The CDR3 DNA reads as TGTGCCAGCAGCTTAGCGGATGCGACAGGGCTCTACGAGCAGTACTTC. Protein sequence: CASSLADATGLYEQYF. Full variable domain (remainder filled in from reference TRBV7-8 and TRBJ2-7): GAGVSQSPRYKVAKRGQDVALRCDPISGHVSLFWYQQALGQGPEFLTYFQNEAQLDKSGLPSDRFFAERPEGSVSTLKIQRTQQEDSAVYLCASSLADATGLYEQYFGPGTRLTVT.

The chain employs TRBV18 and TRBJ2-3; unclear D gene. Trimming cost V 3 bases and J 6 bases, with 13 bases left between them. Germline V gives CDR1 KGHSH, CDR2 LQKENI. This CDR3 has 14 residues. The CDR3 spells CASSPWSVRDTQYF. CDR3 nucleotides: TGTGCCAGCTCACCCTGGTCGGTGCGGGATACGCAGTATTTT.

A word on this clone: In the same sample, other DNA sequences code for this CDR3. CDR3 DNA: TGCGCCAGCAGCCAAGGACTAGCGGGGCGGGAGACCCAGTACTTC. It yields the protein CASSQGLAGRETQYF. V and J are TRBV4-3 and TRBJ2-5; TRBD2 agrees at 11 bases. The trim removed 1 base at V and 5 bases at J, leaving 3 bases unmatched. The germline V gene has CDR1 LGHNA and CDR2 YSLEER. The CDR3 covers 15 residues.

The chain uses TRBV19 and TRBJ2-2, with 9 bases fitting TRBD2. The CDR3 sequence is 16 residues long. Unmatched junction bases numbered 13, after V lost 10 bases and J lost 4 bases. CDR1 is LNHDA, CDR2 SQIVND, per germline (reference sequence). DNA of the CDR3: TGTGCCACCTCTAAGGACGGCGGGAGGGCCACCGGGGAGCTGTTTTTT. Amino acids: CATSKDGGRATGELFF.

Only one count was recorded for this clone. This chain joins TRBV5-4 and TRBJ1-1; 8 bases map to TRBD1. Germline values: CDR1 SGHNT, CDR2 YYREEE (reference sequence). The CDR3 length is 17 residues. J lost 5 bases, V lost 0 bases, and 12 bases had no gene match. The DNA for the CDR3 is TGTGCCAGCAGCTTGGGGACAACAGGGGGAGGTAGGACTGAAGCTTTCTTT. Protein: CASSLGTTGGGRTEAFF.

The genes are TRBV11-2 and TRBJ1-1; D perhaps matches TRBD1 (6 bases). This CDR3 has 14 amino acids. The V and J ends lost 0 bases and 7 bases respectively, with 12 bases between them. CDR1 is SGHAT, CDR2 FQNNGV, per germline. CDR3 coding DNA: TGTGCCAGCAGCTTAGATGGGGGAGGGGGTGAAGCTTTCTTT. This gives the protein CASSLDGGGGEAFF.

In its sample, this clone was seen a few times. This chain joins TRBV7-9 and TRBJ1-1; 8 bases agree with TRBD1. V gave up 3 bases and J gave up 6 bases; unmatched junction bases: 12. Looked up from germline, CDR1 is SEHNR and CDR2 is FQNEAQ (reference sequence). CDR3 size: 16 residues. The CDR3 nucleotides are TGTGCCAGCAGCTTGGGTCGTGGACAGGGTCGGGCTGAAGCTTTCTTT. Translated, it gives CASSLGRGQGRAEAFF.

This clone came up a few times. The CDR3 DNA reads as TGCGCCAGCAGCCAGGGGGACAGGGTGTACTCTGGCTACACCTTC. Translating gives CASSQGDRVYSGYTF. V and J are TRBV4-3 and TRBJ1-2, with 9 bases fitting TRBD1. The J segment lost 7 bases and the V segment lost 3 bases, leaving 9 bases of the junction unmatched. The CDR3 has 15 amino acids. Germline-derived CDR1 and CDR2 are LGHNA and YSLEER.

This sequence joins TRBV6-1 and TRBJ2-1; no definite D call. CDR3 size: 15 residues. Trimming removed 4 bases from V and 4 bases from J, with 14 bases in between. Looked up from germline, CDR1 is MNHNS and CDR2 is SASEGT. CDR3 DNA: TGTGCCAGCAGTGTTACAACACGATCATACAATGAGCAGTTCTTC. Amino acid sequence: CASSVTTRSYNEQFF.

This clone was seen a single time. The chain employs TRBV10-2 and TRBJ2-3, with 7 bases that match TRBD2. The CDR3 consists of 14 residues. Trimming removed 8 bases from V and 2 bases from J; junction bases left unmatched: 7. Germline lookup yields CDR1 WSHSY and CDR2 SAAADI. CDR3 sequence (DNA): TGCGCCAGCGGGGAGGGATACGCCACAGATACGCAGTATTTT. It translates to CASGEGYATDTQYF.